The rows below give T cell receptor beta chains drawn from one sample of a study of OX40 agonist ivuxolimab in advanced cancers. The assay was immunoSEQ multiplex PCR, and TCRdb's table has in-frame clones only and misses some. In the table there are fewer than 35,000 clones, around 90% of which are singletons. Sequenced here: CD4+ or CD8+ T cells sorted from blood, sampled in a trial of the OX40 agonist ivuxolimab. The receptors here all came from an adult with an advanced solid tumor such as melanoma, head and neck, liver or kidney cancer. The CDR3 runs from the conserved cysteine through the conserved F or W. D genes are given only for firm matches. The size entry is marked missing in some rows and otherwise reads once, few, many or a size class.

J: TRBJ1-4; size: NA; D: TRBD1; V: TRBV19; DNA: TGTGCCAGTAGTATAACCGGCGTGGCGACAGGGGACGAGGAAAAACTGTTTTTT; CDR3: CASSITGVATGDEEKLFF
J: TRBJ1-6; size: once; D: NA; V: TRBV28; DNA: TGTGCCAGCAGTTTACGACTGTATAATTCACCCCTCCACTTT; CDR3: CASSLRLYNSPLHF
J: TRBJ1-2; size: NA; D: TRBD1; V: TRBV2; DNA: TGTGCCAGCAGGGAAGGGGGCGCTCACTATGGCTACACCTTC; CDR3: CASREGGAHYGYTF
J: TRBJ1-2; size: NA; D: TRBD1; V: TRBV19; DNA: TGTGCCACGACAGGGCGGCACGGCTACACCTTC; CDR3: CATTGRHGYTF
J: TRBJ2-1; size: NA; D: NA; V: TRBV19; DNA: TGTGCCGGCGCTTGGCGGGGCGGGGCTTATTCCTACAATGAGCAGTTCTTC; CDR3: CAGAWRGGAYSYNEQFF
J: TRBJ2-6; size: NA; D: NA; V: TRBV6-1; DNA: TGTGCCAGCAGTGAAAGATTAGGATACTCTGGGGCCAACGTCCTGACTTTC; CDR3: CASSERLGYSGANVLTF
J: TRBJ1-1; size: NA; D: NA; V: TRBV6-1; DNA: TGTGCCAGCAGTGAAGCGCCTGTGAGGGCTGAAGCTTTCTTT; CDR3: CASSEAPVRAEAFF
J: TRBJ2-3; size: NA; D: NA; V: TRBV12-5; DNA: TGTGCTAGTGGTTTGGTGCAGGGTGCGCAGTATTTT; CDR3: CASGLVQGAQYF
J: TRBJ2-5; size: NA; D: TRBD2; V: TRBV11-2; DNA: TGTGCCAGCAGCTCCGGGACTAGCGGGTCCCAAGAGACCCAGTACTTC; CDR3: CASSSGTSGSQETQYF
J: TRBJ1-2; size: few; D: NA; V: TRBV18; DNA: TGTGCCAGCTCGTCGAGGGCGACCGCTCCTGGCTACACCTTC; CDR3: CASSSRATAPGYTF
J: TRBJ2-7; size: NA; D: NA; V: TRBV19; DNA: TGTGCCAGTAGGGTCTCGGACACCCACTACGAGCAGTACTTC; CDR3: CASRVSDTHYEQYF
J: TRBJ2-7; size: NA; D: NA; V: TRBV7-2; DNA: TGTGCCAGCAGCGCCAACCCCCGGACAGAGCGCTCCTACGAGCAGTACTTC; CDR3: CASSANPRTERSYEQYF
J: TRBJ2-1; size: NA; D: TRBD1; V: TRBV5-6; DNA: TGTGCCAGCAGCACGGGACAGGCCAGTGAGCAGTTCTTC; CDR3: CASSTGQASEQFF
J: TRBJ2-7; size: NA; D: NA; V: TRBV30; DNA: TGTGCCTGGAGAAACTGGTACGAGCAGTACTTC; CDR3: CAWRNWYEQYF
J: TRBJ1-5; size: NA; D: NA; V: TRBV7-2; DNA: TGTGCCAGCAGCTTAGAGGGGAGAGGCAATCAGCCCCAGCATTTT; CDR3: CASSLEGRGNQPQHF